The source of this TCR beta chain is a study of cytotoxic CD8 clonotypes in ibrutinib-treated CLL. Study observations and caveats: Sustained-remission and progressing patients' sampling times differed. Researchers report that baseline clonality outpaced age-matched healthy donors and tracked circulating CD8+ T-cell counts. Clonality increased with ibrutinib response but returned toward baseline at progression.

Sequencing was performed with immunoSEQ multiplex PCR; in TCRdb, only in-frame clones are kept and a portion is missing. This table holds about 15,000 clones, approximately 52% found once. Points on this clone: Its antigen remains unknown.

The germline V gene has CDR1 SGHVS and CDR2 FQNEAQ. The CDR3 consists of 14 residues. J lost 2 bases, V lost 11 bases, and 10 bases had no gene match. The clonotype originates from a human donor with chronic lymphocytic leukemia. This chain connects TRBV7-8 to TRBJ2-7, with 9 bases that match TRBD1. The source material was PBMCs, sampled at a roughly 22-month disease-progression time point, from a patient treated with ibrutinib. CDR3 region: CASSGTGLAYEQYF. The CDR3 nucleotides are TGTGCCTCGTCAGGGACAGGGCTCGCCTACGAGCAGTACTTC.